This T cell receptor (beta chain) was retrieved from a study of regulatory T cells in long-lasting Graves disease. The germline V gene has CDR1 KGHSH and CDR2 LQKENI. There are 16 residues in the CDR3. Time point in this sample: newly diagnosed GD, antithyroid drugs for less than 3 months. There was RNA extracted from PBMCs, and the TCR library was made from it. Regarding the study as a whole: Persistent disease preferred TRBV28, TRBJ1-2 and TRBJ2-5. The researchers studied only peripheral blood, not thyroid tissue. In persistent patients, shared public clonotypes (more than 2,500) outnumbered those in new patients (around 1,000).

Notes on this clonotype: What it binds is not known. A junction end diverges from the germline sequence, so it may reflect a read error.

Researchers made TCR beta libraries by using iRepertoire HTBI primers and running Arm-PCR on CDR3 regions. One entry per CDR3 protein, called by TCRdb with MiXCR from the multiplex PCR reads. In the table there are about 400,000 distinct CDR3 sequences, 14% to 15% of which are singletons. The data also belong to a second study, concerning T cells in Graves' hyperthyroidism and ophthalmopathy. This second study says: Exclusion criteria comprised uncontrolled infection, other autoimmune disease, pregnancy or lactation.

The material sequenced was peripheral blood mononuclear cells (PBMCs), taken at new diagnosis, from a patient treated with antithyroid drugs. This TCR was recovered from a woman between 40 and 50 years old with Graves disease. The J gene is TRBJ1-3, the V gene TRBV18, with D perhaps matching TRBD1 (5 bases). CDR3 in DNA: TGTGCCAGCTCACCGCAGGGACGGAACTCTGGAAACACCATGTATTTT. This codes for CASSPQGRNSGNTMYF.